This T cell receptor beta chain originates from a study of beta chain features in type 1 diabetes. General study results and limits: Type 1 diabetes patients showed fewer insertions and more deletions at VDJ junctions.

Germline V gene lookup returns CDR1 SGHNT and CDR2 YENEEA. V dropped 5 bases and J dropped 1; count of bases not matched to a gene: 6. This CDR3 region has 15 residues. The authors reverse transcribed all of the isolated RNA, so sequencing captured expressed TCRB transcripts. The data were produced by immunoSEQ multiplex PCR, yet TCRdb's version contains in-frame clones alone and is incomplete. The sample holds about 180,000 clones, about 13% seen once. This clone occurred a few times. The target antigen is unknown. This rearrangement joins TRBV11-3 to TRBJ2-7; 9 nucleotides agree with TRBD1. The sequence was obtained from a woman younger than 35 in good health. Material for sequencing was central memory CD4+ T cells from blood. CDR3 in amino acids: CASSPGQGESYEQYF. DNA of the CDR3: TGTGCCAGCAGCCCGGGACAGGGAGAATCCTACGAGCAGTACTTC.